This TCR beta chain is from a study of shared clonotypes between healthy human individuals. Profiling relied on immunoSEQ multiplex PCR, and the TCRdb table lists in-frame clones only, not all of them. Altogether about 1.1 million clones are present, 70% to 85% being singletons, with the ten largest covering more than 0.85%. In germline, CDR1 is SGHDT, CDR2 YYEEEE. With 1 base removed from V and 3 bases from J, the gap between germline ends came to 16 bases. The CDR3 runs to 16 residues. The sample was memory CD4+ T cells from PBMCs. Subset given: CD45RA-negative fraction. This rearrangement joins TRBV5-6 to TRBJ1-2; D unclear. This clonotype was sampled from a man aged 18 to 30 in good health. Some clones in this sample may be carry-over from other donors' samples. The DNA for the CDR3 is TGTGCCAGCAGCTTGTTAGGCAGACGAGACGACTATGGCTACACCTTC. Encoded protein: CASSLLGRRDDYGYTF.